Following are 30 T cell receptor beta chains from one sample sequenced in a study of regulatory T cells in long-lasting Graves disease. According to the study, TCR beta libraries were built with iRepertoire HTBI primers and CDR3-region Arm-PCR. One entry per CDR3 protein, called by TCRdb with MiXCR from the multiplex PCR reads. The sample holds about 500,000 distinct CDR3 sequences; more than 10% are singletons and the top ten take over 7%. Time point here: newly diagnosed GD, antithyroid drugs for less than 3 months. Scientists built the TCR library using RNA that was extracted from PBMCs. These data also formed part of another study, on T cells in Graves' hyperthyroidism and ophthalmopathy.

Sample: peripheral blood mononuclear cells (PBMCs), taken at new diagnosis, from a patient treated with antithyroid drugs. The origin of the receptors is a woman aged 25 to 39 with Graves disease.

This clonotype was detected a few times. The chain combines TRBV18 with TRBJ2-5, with D perhaps matching TRBD1 (5 bases). Deletions cut 5 bases from V and 4 bases from J, with 17 bases between. The CDR3 runs 15 residues. Looked up from germline, CDR1 is KGHSH and CDR2 is LQKENI. For the CDR3, the DNA is TGTGCCAGCTCAACAATGGCAGGGCGTGGAGAGACCCAGTACTTC. Residues: CASSTMAGRGETQYF.

Notes on this clonotype: This may arise from a read error, as a much more abundant clone is one base away. V usage is TRBV27 and J usage is TRBJ2-3, with a possible D match to TRBD1 (5 bases). Germline V gene sequence: CDR1 MNHEY, CDR2 SMNVEV (reference sequence). The CDR3 length is 15 residues. Trimming left V 5 bases short and J 4 bases short, with 16 bases between. For the CDR3, the DNA is TGTGCCAGCAGTGAAACCAGGGTTCGTGCAGATACGCAGTATTTT. Residues: CASSETRVRADTQYF.

This clonotype appeared a few times. This may be a read error: a much more frequent sequence differs by one nucleotide. V gene TRBV20-1 combines with J gene TRBJ1-4, with D maybe TRBD1 (5 bases). CDR3 length equals 13 residues. CDR1 is DFQATT and CDR2 is SNEGSKA in the germline V gene (reference sequence). CDR3 loop: CSACEGPNEKLLF. In DNA form, the CDR3 reads TGCAGTGCTTGCGAGGGACCGAATGAAAAACTGCTTTTT.

This clonotype was observed a handful of times. The DNA for the CDR3 is TGTGCCACCAGCAGAGATCGTACCGGGGAGCTGTTTTTT. Protein product: CATSRDRTGELFF. This chain uses TRBV15 with TRBJ2-2; D is unclear. V shed 0 bases and J shed 5 bases, with 4 bases lying between them. The CDR3 is 13 residues long. Germline CDR1 reads LNHNV; CDR2 reads YYDKDF (reference sequence).

This clonotype occurred many times. This CDR3 is CAITLDLGETQYF. CDR3 coding DNA: TGTGCCATCACCCTCGACCTGGGAGAGACCCAGTACTTC. V is TRBV10-3 and J is TRBJ2-5; D unresolved. The ends were cut back, 7 bases at V and 4 bases at J, with 13 bases in the middle. Germline V gene data show CDR1 as ENHRY and CDR2 as SYGVKD. The CDR3 runs 13 residues.

This clonotype was detected a few times. The J gene is TRBJ1-1, the V gene TRBV9; unclear D gene. The CDR3 consists of 14 residues. Trimming removed 0 bases at V and 1 base at J, with 7 bases between. The germline CDR1 and CDR2 sequences are SGDLS and YYNGEE. For the CDR3, the DNA is TGTGCCAGCAGCGTAGTGAAGGGGAACACTGAAGCTTTCTTT. Amino acid sequence: CASSVVKGNTEAFF.

This clonotype came up many times. V and J are TRBV27 and TRBJ1-2; a weak D match, TRBD1 (5 bases). Germline CDR1 and CDR2: MNHEY and SMNVEV (reference sequence). Trimming removed 6 bases at V and 5 bases at J, with 16 bases between. The CDR3 has 14 residues. The DNA of the CDR3 is TGTGCCAGCAGCTTGGCCCTCGGGGGGTATGGCTACACCTTC. It translates to CASSLALGGYGYTF.

Worth noting for this clonotype: This may be a read error, as it is one base from a much larger clone. This sequence joins TRBV7-9 and TRBJ2-1; perhaps TRBD2 as D (5 bases). The germline gives CDR1 SEHNR, CDR2 FQNEAQ (reference sequence). The CDR3 spans 13 residues. CDR3 coding DNA: TGTGCCTGCAGGCCTACTAGTCTTGGTGAGCAGTTCTTC. Its translation is CACRPTSLGEQFF.

This clonotype was seen many times. The chain couples TRBV19 to TRBJ2-1; 10 bases match TRBD2. J was trimmed by 4 bases and V by 4 bases; bases with no gene match: 7. The CDR3 loop spans 16 amino acids. CDR1 and CDR2 from the germline V gene are LNHDA and SQIVND (reference sequence). CDR3 sequence (DNA): TGTGCCAGTAGTACCACCGGGACTAGCGTATACAATGAGCAGTTCTTC. Its protein product is CASSTTGTSVYNEQFF.

This clonotype was detected many times. V is TRBV2 and J is TRBJ2-5; D not resolved. Trimming shortened V by 2 bases and J by 3 bases, and 10 bases separated the two germline ends. CDR3 length: 14 amino acids. The germline V gene has CDR1 SNHLY and CDR2 FYNNEI. CDR3 bases: TGTGCCAGCAGTGAATTGAGTGTAGAAGAGACCCAGTACTTC. This gives the protein CASSELSVEETQYF.

This clonotype was counted at least ten times. V gene TRBV24-1 combines with J gene TRBJ2-3; D gene uncertain. In germline, CDR1 is KGHDR, CDR2 SFDVKD. The CDR3 is 16 residues long. V lost 4 bases and J 0 bases, leaving 13 bases between the germline ends. In nucleotides, the CDR3 is TGTGCCACCAGTGACCCATGGGGAAGAAGCACAGATACGCAGTATTTT. As protein: CATSDPWGRSTDTQYF.

The table lists this clonotype with many counts. The chain couples TRBV11-2 to TRBJ2-7; D unresolved. Trimming shortened V by 5 bases and J by 5 bases, and 7 bases separated the two germline ends. This CDR3 region has 11 residues. Germline values: CDR1 SGHAT, CDR2 FQNNGV. The CDR3 is CASSVPHEQYF. CDR3 in DNA: TGTGCCAGCAGCGTCCCGCACGAGCAGTACTTC. The full variable domain, its missing parts supplied by reference TRBV11-2 and TRBJ2-7, is EAGVAQSPRYKIIEKRQSVAFWCNPISGHATLYWYQQILGQGPKLLIQFQNNGVVDDSQLPKDRFSAERLKGVDSTLKIQPAKLEDSAVYLCASSVPHEQYFGPGTRLTVT.

This clonotype was seen many times. The genes are TRBV11-2 and TRBJ1-6; D remains unclear. V was cut by 7 bases and J by 1 base, with 11 bases left in between. Germline CDR1 and CDR2: SGHAT and FQNNGV. This CDR3 contains 15 residues. CDR3 in amino acids: CASTRTQSYNSPLHF. The CDR3 DNA is TGTGCCAGCACTAGGACCCAGTCCTATAATTCACCCCTCCACTTT.

This chain uses TRBV2 with TRBJ2-5; 8 nucleotides align to TRBD2. The CDR3 runs 14 residues. Losses at the gene ends were 6 bases for V and 1 base for J; bases not matched to a gene: 4. Germline V gene data show CDR1 as SNHLY and CDR2 as FYNNEI. The CDR3 spells CASRSSGTQETQYF. The CDR3 DNA is TGTGCCAGCAGAAGTAGCGGGACCCAAGAGACCCAGTACTTC. Full variable domain (outside the CDR3, taken from reference TRBV2 and TRBJ2-5): EPEVTQTPSHQVTQMGQEVILRCVPISNHLYFYWYRQILGQKVEFLVSFYNNEISEKSEIFDDQFSVERPDGSNFTLKIRSTKLEDSAMYFCASRSSGTQETQYFGPGTRLLVL.

In its sample, this clonotype was seen many times. The chain is built from TRBV20-1 and TRBJ1-1; D unclear. Germline V gene data show CDR1 as DFQATT and CDR2 as SNEGSKA (reference sequence). V was shortened by 3 bases and J by 1 base, with 12 bases between the two germline ends. The CDR3 is made up of 14 amino acids. The CDR3 loop reads CSASRSGANTEAFF. The CDR3, as DNA: TGCAGTGCTAGTAGATCAGGAGCGAACACTGAAGCTTTCTTT.

This clonotype was observed a handful of times. The V gene is TRBV15, the J gene TRBJ1-2; D gene uncertain. The CDR3 is made up of 13 amino acids. V shed 6 bases and J shed 2 bases, with 10 bases lying between them. From germline, CDR1 is LNHNV and CDR2 YYDKDF (reference sequence). The CDR3 here is CATSPSMNYGYTF. Written as DNA, the CDR3 is TGTGCCACCAGTCCCAGCATGAACTATGGCTACACCTTC.

This clonotype was seen many times. This chain uses TRBV2 with TRBJ1-2; 8 bases map to TRBD1. The V gene's germline CDR1 is SNHLY and CDR2 FYNNEI. The trim removed 9 bases at V and 6 bases at J, leaving 12 bases unmatched. The CDR3 contains 14 residues. DNA of the CDR3: TGTGCCAGTAGGATTCAGGGGGCAGTTGATGGCTACACCTTC. Amino acids: CASRIQGAVDGYTF.

This chain joins TRBV7-2 and TRBJ1-5; TRBD1 agrees at 7 bases. Unmatched junction bases numbered 3, after V lost 4 bases and J lost 3 bases. CDR3 length equals 14 residues. Germline CDR1 and CDR2: SGHTA and FQGNSA. The CDR3 sequence is CASSWGQSNQPQHF. The DNA of the CDR3 is TGTGCCAGCAGCTGGGGACAGTCCAATCAGCCCCAGCATTTT.

In its sample, this clonotype was seen many times. The chain combines TRBV19 with TRBJ1-5, with D unclear. V lost 3 bases to trimming and J lost 3 bases, with 9 bases between them. Germline V gene lookup returns CDR1 LNHDA and CDR2 SQIVND (reference sequence). This CDR3 has 14 residues. The CDR3 reads CASSMMVANQPQHF. The CDR3, as DNA: TGTGCCAGTAGTATGATGGTGGCCAATCAGCCCCAGCATTTT.

This clonotype was observed at least ten times. The chain carries TRBV28 and TRBJ2-3; TRBD2 might be the D (5 bases). The V end was cut by 5 bases, the J end by 6 bases, with 9 bases between. CDR1 MDHEN and CDR2 SYDVKM come from the germline V gene. The CDR3 sequence is 12 residues long. The CDR3 region has the DNA TGTGCCAGCAGTACCTTAGCGGATACGCAGTATTTT. This translates into CASSTLADTQYF.

This clonotype was counted ten times or more. This chain links TRBV6-1 with TRBJ2-7; no clear D gene. Trimming took off 5 bases at V and 3 bases at J, with 8 bases between the two ends. The CDR3 totals 12 residues. The germline V gene encodes CDR1 MNHNS and CDR2 SASEGT. CDR3 nucleotide sequence: TGTGCCAGCAGTATAACCTACTACGAGCAGTACTTC. Translating it yields CASSITYYEQYF.

With regard to this clonotype: An end of the junction differs from the germline gene, which may be a read error. V gene TRBV29-1 combines with J gene TRBJ2-1, with 7 nucleotides matching TRBD2. The germline V gene encodes CDR1 SQVTM and CDR2 ANQGSEA. The CDR3 has 16 residues. DNA of the CDR3: TGCAGCGTTGGCGGGAGTACAACTCCGGGTTACAGTGAGCAGTTCTTC. Its translation: CSVGGSTTPGYSEQFF.

This clonotype was counted at least ten times. The rearrangement links TRBV19 to TRBJ2-1; D gene uncertain. This CDR3 spans 11 amino acids. Trimming removed 8 bases at V and 9 bases at J, with 11 bases between. Germline assignment: CDR1 LNHDA and CDR2 SQIVND (reference sequence). The CDR3 DNA is TGTGCCAGTTCGGCGTACGGTGAGCAGTTCTTC. Its translation: CASSAYGEQFF. Combining the CDR3 with reference TRBV19 and TRBJ2-1 gives the whole variable domain DGGITQSPKYLFRKEGQNVTLSCEQNLNHDAMYWYRQDPGQGLRLIYYSQIVNDFQKGDIAEGYSVSREKKESFPLTVTSAQKNPTAFYLCASSAYGEQFFGPGTRLTVL.

V is TRBV7-8 and J is TRBJ2-5; TRBD2 agrees at 7 bases. The length of the CDR3 is 15 residues. V trimming: 0 bases; J trimming: 3 bases; junction bases outside the gene matches: 4. In germline, CDR1 is SGHVS, CDR2 FQNEAQ. The DNA for the CDR3 is TGTGCCAGCAGCTTAGCGGGAGGGCTCAAAGAGACCCAGTACTTC. It translates to CASSLAGGLKETQYF.

The rearrangement joins TRBV18 to TRBJ2-5; TRBD1 matches at 9 bases. Germline V lookup: CDR1 KGHSH, CDR2 LQKENI. CDR3 length: 16 residues. Trimming cost V 5 bases and J 4 bases; bases outside gene matches: 11. CDR3 residues: CASSAISGQGRETQYF. The CDR3 DNA sequence: TGTGCCAGCTCAGCTATATCGGGACAGGGTAGAGAGACCCAGTACTTC.

The chain links TRBV3-1 to TRBJ2-7, with TRBD2 matching over 8 bases. The CDR3 is 19 residues long. V shed 0 bases, J shed 4 bases, and the junction held 17 bases outside the gene matches. Germline V gene lookup returns CDR1 LGHDT and CDR2 YNNKEL (reference sequence). This CDR3 reads CASSQEGSGSGSRVYEQYF. DNA of the CDR3: TGTGCCAGCAGCCAAGAGGGTTCGGGCAGCGGGAGCAGGGTATACGAGCAGTACTTC.

The table lists this clonotype with a few counts. This chain links TRBV4-2 with TRBJ2-1, with 7 bases fitting TRBD2. This CDR3 is 17 amino acids long. Trimming at V came to 4 bases and at J to 3 bases, leaving 12 bases not matched to a gene. Germline CDR1 LGHNA, CDR2 YNFKEQ. The CDR3 bases are TGTGCCAGCAGCCCATCGTTAACGGGAGGCCGCTACAATGAGCAGTTCTTC. Amino acids: CASSPSLTGGRYNEQFF.

This clonotype was detected many times. The genes are TRBV10-3 and TRBJ2-2; no definite D call. Trimming took 2 bases from V and 1 from J, leaving 2 bases between them. The CDR3 totals 13 residues. From germline, CDR1 is ENHRY and CDR2 SYGVKD. The CDR3 reads CAISERNTGELFF. Here the CDR3 DNA reads TGTGCCATCAGTGAGAGGAACACCGGGGAGCTGTTTTTT.

The sample holds a few counts of this clonotype. Possible read error: a much larger clone is one base away. This CDR3 reads CSARQGLMNTEALF. DNA for the CDR3: TGCAGTGCTAGGCAGGGATTAATGAACACTGAAGCTCTCTTT. V gene TRBV20-1 combines with J gene TRBJ1-1; a weak D match, TRBD1 (5 bases). This CDR3 region has 14 residues. The V gene's germline CDR1 is DFQATT and CDR2 SNEGSKA (reference sequence).

This clonotype came up many times. The genes are TRBV6-5 and TRBJ1-1, with D possibly TRBD1 on 6 matching bases. The germline gives CDR1 MNHEY, CDR2 SVGAGI. This CDR3 region has 16 residues. Trimming took 0 bases from V and 5 from J, leaving 16 bases between them. The CDR3 region has the DNA TGTGCCAGCAGTTACTCGACCTGGGGGGCGAGAACTGAAGCTTTCTTT. Its translation is CASSYSTWGARTEAFF.